This T cell receptor (beta chain) was sequenced for a study of T cell repertoires in cytomegalovirus infection. Across the whole study: Through public TCR beta signatures, both CMV infection and matching HLA type were indicated.

The study, taken as a whole, reports: The cumulative frequency of public TCR beta families distinguished individuals who carried CMV together with the relevant HLA. Clonotype analysis showed dominance of the ex vivo response by HLA-C-restricted CMV-specific TCR beta clonotypes.

There are many counts of this clonotype. What it recognizes is unknown. A single record per CDR3 protein comes from TCRdb applying MiXCR to the reads. The table shows about 320,000 distinct CDR3 sequences, with more than 9% occurring only once. This CDR3 is 15 amino acids long. The V gene end was trimmed by 5 bases and the J gene end by 6 bases; junction bases not matched to a gene: 9. The chain links TRBV12-3 or TRBV12-4 to TRBJ1-5; 8 bases agree with TRBD1. This receptor was obtained from a human donor in good health (CMV status not recorded). Some clones in this sample may be carry-over from other donors' samples. Sequenced: PBMCs. The CDR3 nucleotides read TGTGCCAGCAGTCCTCAGGGGGCGCAGAGTCAGCCCCAGCATTTT. This sequence encodes CASSPQGAQSQPQHF.